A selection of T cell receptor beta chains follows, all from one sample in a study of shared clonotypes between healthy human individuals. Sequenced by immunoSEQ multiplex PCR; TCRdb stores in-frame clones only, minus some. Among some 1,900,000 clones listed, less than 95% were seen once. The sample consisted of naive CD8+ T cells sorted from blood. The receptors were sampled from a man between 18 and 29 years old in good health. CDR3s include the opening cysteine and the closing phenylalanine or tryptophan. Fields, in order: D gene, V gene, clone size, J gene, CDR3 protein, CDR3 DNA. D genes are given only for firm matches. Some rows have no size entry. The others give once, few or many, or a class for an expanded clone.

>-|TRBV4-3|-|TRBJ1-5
CASSQDRVSNQPQHF
TGCGCCAGCAGCCAAGACAGGGTTAGCAATCAGCCCCAGCATTTT
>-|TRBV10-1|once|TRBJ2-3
CASSESTGSDTQYF
TGCGCCAGCAGTGAGTCGACAGGTTCCGATACGCAGTATTTT
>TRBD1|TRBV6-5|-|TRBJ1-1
CASSYSAGQVNTEAFF
TGTGCCAGCAGTTACTCGGCGGGACAGGTGAACACTGAAGCTTTCTTT
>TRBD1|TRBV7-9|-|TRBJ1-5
CASSLGTGGNQPQHF
TGTGCCAGCAGCTTAGGAACAGGGGGCAATCAGCCCCAGCATTTT
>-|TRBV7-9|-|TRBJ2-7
CASSLTGGRSEQYF
TGTGCCAGCAGCTTGACCGGGGGAAGATCCGAGCAGTACTTC
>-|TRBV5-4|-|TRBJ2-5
CAAGGLLQETQYF
TGTGCCGCAGGGGGACTTCTCCAAGAGACCCAGTACTTC
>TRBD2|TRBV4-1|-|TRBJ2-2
CASSQAGLNTGELFF
TGCGCCAGCAGTCAAGCGGGGCTGAACACCGGGGAGCTGTTTTTT
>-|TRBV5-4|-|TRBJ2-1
CASSPTAPSSYNEQFF
TGTGCCAGCAGCCCGACTGCCCCGAGCTCCTACAATGAGCAGTTCTTC
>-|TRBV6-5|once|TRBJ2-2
CASSYWSGEGTGELFF
TGTGCCAGCAGTTACTGGTCGGGAGAGGGCACCGGGGAGCTGTTTTTT
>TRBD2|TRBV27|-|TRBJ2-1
CASSPGLAGNNEQFF
TGTGCCAGCAGTCCGGGACTAGCGGGAAACAATGAGCAGTTCTTC
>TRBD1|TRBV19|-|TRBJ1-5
CASQKDREGWYQPQHF
TGTGCCAGTCAAAAGGACAGGGAAGGGTGGTATCAGCCCCAGCATTTT
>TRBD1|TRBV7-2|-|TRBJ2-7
CASSLFGTGGAYEQYF
TGTGCCAGCAGCTTATTCGGGACAGGGGGCGCGTACGAGCAGTACTTC
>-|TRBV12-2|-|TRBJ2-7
CASRLVAGSVTYEQYF
TGTGCAAGTCGCTTAGTCGCAGGCAGCGTTACCTACGAGCAGTACTTC
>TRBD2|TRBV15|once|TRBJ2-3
CATSRDNLAGGPGADTQYF
TGTGCCACCAGCAGAGATAACCTAGCGGGAGGGCCGGGGGCAGATACGCAGTATTTT
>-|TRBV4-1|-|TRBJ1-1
CASSQAVGVMNTEAFF
TGCGCCAGCAGCCAAGCCGTGGGGGTAATGAACACTGAAGCTTTCTTT
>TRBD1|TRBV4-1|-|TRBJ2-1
CASSQDLGGTGFFF
TGCGCCAGCAGCCAAGATTTGGGTGGGACAGGGTTCTTCTTC
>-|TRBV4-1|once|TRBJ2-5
CASSQGGRSQYF
TGCGCCAGCAGCCAAGGGGGTCGGAGCCAATACTTC
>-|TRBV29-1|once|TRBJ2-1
CSVEAPSDEQFF
TGCAGCGTTGAGGCCCCTAGCGATGAGCAGTTCTTC
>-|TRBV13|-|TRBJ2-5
CASSLAGGILNSTQYF
TGTGCCAGCAGCTTAGCTGGGGGCATACTCAATTCGACCCAGTACTTC
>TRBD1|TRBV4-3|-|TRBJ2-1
CASSQSGTGLYNEQFF
TGCGCCAGCAGCCAATCCGGGACAGGGCTATACAATGAGCAGTTCTTC
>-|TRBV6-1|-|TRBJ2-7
CASSEALTAVAHEQYF
TGTGCCAGCAGTGAAGCGCTCACGGCTGTTGCGCACGAGCAGTACTTC
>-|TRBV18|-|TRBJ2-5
CASSPPFDETQYF
TGTGCCAGCTCACCACCTTTTGATGAGACCCAGTACTTC
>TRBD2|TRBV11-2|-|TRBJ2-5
CASSPTYGEGETQYF
TGTGCCAGCAGCCCTACTTATGGGGAGGGGGAGACCCAGTACTTC
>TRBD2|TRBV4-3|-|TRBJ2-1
CASSQDLTSWDNEQFF
TGCGCCAGCAGCCAAGATCTGACTAGCTGGGACAATGAGCAGTTCTTC
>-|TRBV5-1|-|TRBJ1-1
CASSRGTENTEAFF
TGCGCCAGCAGCCGCGGGACGGAGAACACTGAAGCTTTCTTT
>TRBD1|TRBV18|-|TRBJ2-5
CASSSPLGVGDSIETQYF
TGTGCCAGCTCATCACCCCTGGGCGTTGGGGACAGTATAGAGACCCAGTACTTC
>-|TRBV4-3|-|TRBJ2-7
CASSQTPRQPYEQYF
TGCGCCAGCAGCCAGACGCCGCGACAGCCCTACGAGCAGTACTTC